The rows below give T cell receptor beta chains drawn from one sample of a study of blood T cell repertoires in COVID-19. The assay was immunoSEQ multiplex PCR, and TCRdb's table has in-frame clones only and misses some. The sample shows about 250,000 clones, under 90% of them seen only once. Sequenced: PBMCs or T cells enriched from blood (not recorded which). These receptors all stem from a man younger than 30 who had recovered from COVID-19. Both conserved end residues are part of each CDR3. D genes are given only for firm matches. Clone size is shown for a subset of rows, as once, few, many or a class of expanded clone.

clone size	J gene	V gene	D gene	CDR3 DNA	CDR3 protein
.	TRBJ1-6	TRBV7-9	.	TGTGCCAGCAGCTTAAGCGGGTTGTCAAATTCACCCCTCCACTTT	CASSLSGLSNSPLHF
few	TRBJ1-6	TRBV28	.	TGTGCCAGCAGTCCCGCGGCGGTTTCACCCCTCCACTTT	CASSPAAVSPLHF
.	TRBJ1-5	TRBV5-3	TRBD1	TGTGCCAGAATGAGGTGGACAGGGCTAATTAATCAGCCCCAGCATTTT	CARMRWTGLINQPQHF
.	TRBJ1-1	TRBV12-3/TRBV12-4	.	TGTGCCAGCAGCGGACAGCTGAACACTGAAGCTTTCTTT	CASSGQLNTEAFF
.	TRBJ2-1	TRBV11-3	TRBD2	TGTGCCAGCAGCTTATTGGCGGGAGGACACTACAATGAGCAGTTCTTC	CASSLLAGGHYNEQFF
few	TRBJ2-7	TRBV5-5	.	TGTGCCAGCAGCTTGATTGAGGTCAACTACGAGCAGTACTTC	CASSLIEVNYEQYF
.	TRBJ1-1	TRBV27	.	TGTGCCAGCAGGCGCCAGGGTATGAACACTGAAGCTTTCTTT	CASRRQGMNTEAFF
.	TRBJ1-1	TRBV12-5	.	TGTGCTAGTGGTTTGGTACCTAATGTTGGGGCAGCTTTCTTT	CASGLVPNVGAAFF
few	TRBJ1-6	TRBV5-1	TRBD1	TGCGCCAGCAGCCGGACAGGGAGGGATTCACCCCTCCACTTT	CASSRTGRDSPLHF
once	TRBJ2-5	TRBV7-6	TRBD2	TGTGCCAGCAGCGCCGGGACTAGCGGGGCCCGAGCAGGAGAGACCCAGTACTTC	CASSAGTSGARAGETQYF
.	TRBJ2-5	TRBV20-1	.	TGCAGTGCTAGTAGAGGGGGCCAAGAGACCCAGTACTTC	CSASRGGQETQYF
.	TRBJ2-7	TRBV4-2	.	TGTGCCAGCAGCCAAGATCCCGGGATAGGTTCCTACGAGCAGTACTTC	CASSQDPGIGSYEQYF
.	TRBJ2-5	TRBV4-2	TRBD2	TGTGCCAGCAGCCAAGTAGCTGGCGGGAGCGGAGAGACCCAGTACTTC	CASSQVAGGSGETQYF
.	TRBJ2-3	TRBV6-2/TRBV6-3	.	TGTGCCAGCAGTGGGGGGAGGAGCACAGATACGCAGTATTTT	CASSGGRSTDTQYF
.	TRBJ2-3	TRBV6-1	TRBD2	TGTGCCAGCAGTGAAGCGTTAGCGGGAGCTGGAGATACGCAGTATTTT	CASSEALAGAGDTQYF
.	TRBJ1-4	TRBV5-8	.	TGTGCCAGCAGCTTGGTGTACGAGACAGCTGAAAAACTGTTTTTT	CASSLVYETAEKLFF